What follows are 6 T cell receptor beta chains derived from one specimen sequenced in a study of OX40 agonist ivuxolimab in advanced cancers. Generated by immunoSEQ multiplex PCR, the TCRdb table keeps only in-frame clones and is missing some. The table records about 45,000 clones, roughly 88% of them present only once. The starting material was CD4+ or CD8+ T cells sorted from blood, obtained in a trial of the OX40 agonist ivuxolimab. These receptors all stem from an adult with an advanced solid tumor such as melanoma, head and neck, liver or kidney cancer.

The J gene is TRBJ2-1, the V gene TRBV19; perhaps TRBD1 as D (6 bases). The CDR3 contains 15 residues. Per the germline V gene, CDR1 is LNHDA and CDR2 is SQIVND (reference sequence). V gave up 4 bases and J gave up 7 bases, with 17 bases separating them. The CDR3 coding sequence is TGTGCCAGTAGTACGGCGGCTCTAAGGGGGAATGAGCAGTTCTTC. Translation: CASSTAALRGNEQFF.

This chain uses TRBV28 with TRBJ2-7; perhaps TRBD2 as D (7 bases). This CDR3 has 11 amino acids. Germline CDR1 MDHEN, CDR2 SYDVKM. V was clipped by 3 bases and J by 8 bases, with 8 bases between them. The CDR3 loop is CASSLGGQQYF. In DNA, the CDR3 is TGTGCCAGCAGTTTGGGGGGGCAGCAGTACTTC.

This clone was recorded only once. The rearrangement links TRBV11-3 to TRBJ2-3; D might be TRBD1 or TRBD2, each matching 5 bases. CDR3 length equals 13 residues. The V and J ends lost 4 bases and 8 bases respectively, with 13 bases between them. Germline loops: CDR1 SGHNT, CDR2 YENEEA. This chain's CDR3 is CASSSGTTGTQYF. The CDR3 nucleotides are TGTGCCAGCAGCTCCGGGACGACCGGTACGCAGTATTTT. Together with reference TRBV11-3 and TRBJ2-3, the CDR3 gives the full variable domain: EAGVVQSPRYKIIEKKQPVAFWCNPISGHNTLYWYLQNLGQGPELLIRYENEEAVDDSQLPKDRFSAERLKGVDSTLKIQPAELGDSAVYLCASSSGTTGTQYFGPGTRLTVL.

The chain combines TRBV25-1 with TRBJ1-1; D might be TRBD1 (5 bases). There are 14 residues in the CDR3. V was cut by 7 bases and J by 6 bases, with 18 bases left in between. Germline lookup yields CDR1 MGHDK and CDR2 SYGVNS. CDR3 in amino acids: CASISVGDVPEAFF. The DNA for the CDR3 is TGTGCCAGCATCAGTGTGGGGGACGTCCCTGAAGCTTTCTTT.

The chain links TRBV6-1 to TRBJ2-1; TRBD2 agrees at 7 bases. There are 13 residues in the CDR3. J gave up 5 bases and V 4 bases, and 2 bases lay outside the gene matches. Germline V gene sequence: CDR1 MNHNS, CDR2 SASEGT. The CDR3 coding sequence is TGTGCCAGCAGTGTAGCGGGCCACAATGAGCAGTTCTTC. Translating gives CASSVAGHNEQFF.

The chain recombines TRBV5-4 with TRBJ2-3, with 10 positions matching TRBD2. Germline CDR1 is SGHNT and CDR2 is YYREEE (reference sequence). V lost 4 bases and J lost 4; bases outside the gene matches: 6. The CDR3 totals 15 residues. The CDR3 is CASSISGGAPDTQYF. CDR3 DNA: TGTGCCAGCAGCATCAGCGGGGGGGCCCCAGATACGCAGTATTTT.